Listed below are T cell receptor beta chains from one sample, sequenced in a study of blood T cell repertoires in COVID-19. Here immunoSEQ multiplex PCR was the method, and the copy in TCRdb shows in-frame clones only, minus some. The profile shows about 150,000 clones, under 85% of them singletons. Sequencing was performed on peripheral blood. These receptors came from a woman of 80 years or more with acute or convalescent COVID-19. Both conserved end residues are part of each CDR3. The order of the fields is V gene, D gene, CDR3 length, J gene, clone size, CDR3 protein, CDR3 DNA. A D gene is named only where the DNA matches it firmly. Size is omitted from some rows. Given values are once, few, many or a class for expanded clones.

>TRBV7-9|TRBD1|15|TRBJ2-2|.
CASTLGQANTGELFF
TGTGCCAGCACCCTAGGACAGGCGAACACCGGGGAGCTGTTTTTT
>TRBV10-2|TRBD2|16|TRBJ2-7|.
CASRLLAGVHPYEQYF
TGCGCCAGCAGACTATTAGCGGGAGTTCATCCCTACGAGCAGTACTTC
>TRBV28|.|13|TRBJ1-2|few
CASSEEGRDGYTF
TGTGCCAGCAGCGAGGAGGGGAGGGACGGCTACACCTTC
>TRBV5-1|TRBD1|14|TRBJ2-2|.
CASSPGTEGGELFF
TGCGCCAGCAGCCCCGGGACAGAAGGCGGGGAGCTGTTTTTT
>TRBV20-1|TRBD2|15|TRBJ2-1|.
CSASRLADSYNEQFF
TGCAGTGCTAGTAGACTAGCGGACTCTTACAATGAGCAGTTCTTC
>TRBV6-2/TRBV6-3|.|15|TRBJ2-3|few
CASSNLPGDTDTQYF
TGTGCCAGCAGTAACCTCCCGGGGGACACAGATACGCAGTATTTT
>TRBV7-2|TRBD1|15|TRBJ1-2|.
CASSLVAGGEHGYTF
TGTGCCAGCAGCTTAGTAGCAGGGGGCGAACATGGCTACACCTTC
>TRBV5-1|TRBD1|15|TRBJ1-5|.
CASSSTGDSNQPQHF
TGCGCCAGCAGCTCCACAGGGGATAGCAATCAGCCCCAGCATTTT
>TRBV25-1|.|11|TRBJ1-1|.
CASSEGDEAFF
TGTGCCAGCAGCGAAGGAGATGAAGCCTTCTTT
>TRBV6-5|TRBD1|15|TRBJ1-2|.
CASWTGRGPNYGYTF
TGTGCCAGCTGGACAGGGCGGGGGCCTAACTATGGCTACACCTTC
>TRBV6-5|.|14|TRBJ1-3|.
CASTTGGSGNTIYF
TGTGCCAGCACGACCGGGGGTTCTGGAAACACCATATATTTT
>TRBV9|TRBD2|18|TRBJ2-3|.
CASSVGETSGVNTDTQYF
TGTGCCAGCAGCGTAGGGGAGACTAGCGGGGTGAACACAGATACGCAGTATTTT
>TRBV7-9|TRBD2|14|TRBJ2-3|.
CASRAGTNTDTQYF
TGTGCCAGCAGGGCCGGGACTAACACAGATACGCAGTATTTT
>TRBV27|TRBD1|15|TRBJ1-2|.
CASSWTGGADYGYTF
TGTGCCAGCAGTTGGACAGGGGGCGCGGACTATGGCTACACCTTC
>TRBV5-1|.|14|TRBJ2-1|.
CASSSGLLVNEQFF
TGCGCCAGCAGCTCGGGACTCTTAGTCAATGAGCAGTTCTTC
>TRBV7-3|.|16|TRBJ1-1|.
CASSLTGFGGNTEAFF
TGTGCCAGCAGCTTAACGGGATTCGGGGGGAACACTGAAGCTTTCTTT
>TRBV6-5|.|12|TRBJ2-7|few
CASRTDKYEQYF
TGTGCCAGCAGGACCGACAAATACGAGCAGTACTTC
>TRBV28|.|13|TRBJ1-1|.
CASSFIQVPEAFF
TGTGCCAGCAGTTTTATCCAGGTCCCAGAGGCTTTCTTT
>TRBV18|TRBD1|16|TRBJ1-5|.
CASSRGQEHSNQPQHF
TGTGCCAGCTCACGGGGACAGGAGCATAGCAATCAGCCCCAGCATTTT
>TRBV5-1|TRBD2|22|TRBJ2-1|once
CASTTTLWGRRTSGTSYNEQFF
TGCGCCAGCACCACTACCCTGTGGGGGCGGCGGACTAGCGGAACCTCCTACAATGAGCAGTTCTTC
>TRBV19|.|14|TRBJ1-1|few
CASRRPGDNKEAFF
TGTGCCAGTAGACGACCTGGGGACAACAAAGAAGCTTTCTTT
>TRBV9|TRBD1|17|TRBJ2-7|.
CASSPTPSRRTGYEQYF
TGTGCCAGCAGCCCCACCCCGTCAAGGCGGACAGGGTACGAGCAGTACTTC
>TRBV9|.|13|TRBJ2-5|.
CASSVAQQETQYF
TGTGCCAGCAGCGTTGCACAGCAAGAGACCCAGTACTTC
>TRBV5-5|TRBD2|15|TRBJ2-3|.
CASSLARGGTDTQYF
TGTGCCAGCAGCCTCGCGCGGGGGGGCACAGATACGCAGTATTTT
>TRBV7-3|.|15|TRBJ2-6|.
CASSLQISGANVLTF
TGTGCCAGCAGCTTACAGATTTCTGGGGCCAACGTCCTGACTTTC
>TRBV27|.|16|TRBJ1-2|.
CASSSPFQEGYYGYTF
TGTGCCAGCAGTTCCCCTTTTCAGGAGGGCTACTATGGCTACACCTTC
>TRBV10-3|TRBD2|18|TRBJ2-2|.
CAISEPFPREGRAGELFF
TGTGCCATCAGTGAGCCCTTCCCGCGGGAGGGCCGAGCCGGGGAGCTGTTTTTT
>TRBV7-2|TRBD1|15|TRBJ2-7|.
CASSFSGTGGNEQYF
TGTGCCAGCAGCTTCTCCGGGACAGGGGGTAACGAGCAGTACTTC
>TRBV6-5|TRBD1|15|TRBJ1-1|.
CAPIRGLSVNTEAFF
TGTGCCCCAATAAGGGGGCTGTCGGTGAACACTGAAGCTTTCTTT
>TRBV30|TRBD1|14|TRBJ1-2|.
CAWSGTGTGVGYTF
TGTGCCTGGAGTGGGACCGGGACAGGGGTTGGCTACACCTTC
>TRBV25-1|.|14|TRBJ2-1|.
CASSEFLADNEQFF
TGTGCCAGCAGTGAATTTTTGGCAGACAATGAGCAGTTCTTC
>TRBV7-7|TRBD2|13|TRBJ2-2|.
CASSRREAGELFF
TGTGCCAGCAGCCGCCGGGAGGCGGGGGAGCTGTTTTTT
>TRBV6-5|.|15|TRBJ2-7|.
CASTITPGSRAEQYF
TGTGCCAGCACCATCACCCCGGGATCCCGGGCCGAGCAGTACTTC
>TRBV2|.|14|TRBJ1-6|few
CASSDFEGESPLHF
TGTGCCAGCAGTGATTTCGAGGGAGAGTCACCCCTCCACTTT
>TRBV15|.|15|TRBJ2-1|.
CATSRDQNSYNEQFF
TGTGCCACCAGCAGAGATCAGAACTCCTACAATGAGCAGTTCTTC
>TRBV4-3|TRBD2|16|TRBJ2-4|.
CASSQGLAGAKNIQYF
TGCGCCAGCAGCCAGGGACTAGCGGGGGCCAAAAACATTCAGTACTTC
>TRBV4-3|TRBD1|16|TRBJ1-6|once
CASSQTLDRGNSPLHF
TGCGCCAGCAGCCAAACCTTGGACAGGGGCAATTCACCCCTCCACTTT
>TRBV6-1|.|15|TRBJ1-5|.
CASSERLGAVQPQHF
TGTGCCAGCAGTGAACGGTTAGGGGCTGTTCAGCCCCAGCATTTT
>TRBV2|TRBD2|13|TRBJ2-1|.
CASTLAGVVEQFF
TGTGCCAGCACGCTAGCGGGAGTCGTTGAGCAGTTCTTC
>TRBV18|TRBD1|14|TRBJ2-3|few
CASSATGDTDTQYF
TGTGCCAGCTCAGCGACAGGGGACACAGATACGCAGTATTTT
>TRBV7-9|TRBD2|15|TRBJ2-1|few
CASSFGGGAKNEQFF
TGTGCCAGCAGCTTTGGCGGGGGGGCGAAAAATGAGCAGTTCTTC
>TRBV7-3|.|14|TRBJ2-2|.
CASSPSLAAGELFF
TGTGCCAGCAGCCCATCACTAGCAGCCGGGGAGCTGTTTTTT
>TRBV3-1/TRBV3-2|.|14|TRBJ2-3|.
CASSQDWATDTQYF
TGTGCCAGCAGCCAAGATTGGGCCACAGATACGCAGTATTTT
>TRBV7-8|.|14|TRBJ1-2|.
CASSPGQNHYGYTF
TGTGCCAGCAGCCCCGGACAGAATCACTATGGCTACACCTTC
>TRBV4-3|.|17|TRBJ1-4|.
CASSQGWSGGRGEKLFF
TGCGCCAGCAGCCAAGGGTGGTCAGGAGGACGGGGAGAAAAACTGTTTTTT
>TRBV7-8|.|15|TRBJ2-4|once
CASSLPRGAGNIQYF
TGTGCCAGCAGCTTACCCCGTGGGGCAGGGAACATTCAGTACTTC
>TRBV5-1|TRBD2|16|TRBJ2-1|.
CASSPTSGRSYNEQFF
TGCGCCAGCAGCCCGACTAGCGGGAGGAGCTACAATGAGCAGTTCTTC
>TRBV19|.|16|TRBJ1-4|.
CASSIDTGATNEKLFF
TGTGCCAGTAGTATCGATACAGGAGCAACTAATGAAAAACTGTTTTTT
>TRBV29-1|.|13|TRBJ1-2|few
CSVDDDGLGGYTF
TGCAGCGTTGATGACGACGGGTTGGGTGGCTACACCTTC
>TRBV7-9|.|14|TRBJ2-5|few
CASSPTEWQETQYF
TGTGCCAGCAGTCCGACAGAGTGGCAAGAGACCCAGTACTTC
>TRBV24-1|.|12|TRBJ2-3|.
CATADGLDTQYF
TGTGCCACCGCGGATGGCCTAGATACGCAGTATTTT